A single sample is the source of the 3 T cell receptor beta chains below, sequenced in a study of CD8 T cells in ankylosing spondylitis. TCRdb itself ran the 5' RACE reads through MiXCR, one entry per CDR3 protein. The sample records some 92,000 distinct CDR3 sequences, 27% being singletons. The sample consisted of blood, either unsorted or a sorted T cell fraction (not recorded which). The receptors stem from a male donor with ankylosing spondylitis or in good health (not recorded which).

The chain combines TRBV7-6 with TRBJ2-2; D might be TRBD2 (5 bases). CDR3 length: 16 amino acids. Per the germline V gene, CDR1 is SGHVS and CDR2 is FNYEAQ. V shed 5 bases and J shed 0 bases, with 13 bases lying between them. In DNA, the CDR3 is TGTGCCAGCAGCCCAACCCGGGGTTCGAACACCGGGGAGCTGTTTTTT. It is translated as CASSPTRGSNTGELFF. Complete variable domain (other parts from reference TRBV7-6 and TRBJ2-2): GAGVSQSPRYKVTKRGQDVALRCDPISGHVSLYWYRQALGQGPEFLTYFNYEAQQDKSGLPNDRFSAERPEGSISTLTIQRTEQRDSAMYRCASSPTRGSNTGELFFGEGSRLTVL.

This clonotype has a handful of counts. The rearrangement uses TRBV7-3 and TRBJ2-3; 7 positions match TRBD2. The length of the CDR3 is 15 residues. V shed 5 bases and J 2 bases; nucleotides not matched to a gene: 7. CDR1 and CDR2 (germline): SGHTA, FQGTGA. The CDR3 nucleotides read TGTGCCAGCAGCGTTACTGGACTAGTCACAGATACGCAGTATTTT. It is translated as CASSVTGLVTDTQYF.

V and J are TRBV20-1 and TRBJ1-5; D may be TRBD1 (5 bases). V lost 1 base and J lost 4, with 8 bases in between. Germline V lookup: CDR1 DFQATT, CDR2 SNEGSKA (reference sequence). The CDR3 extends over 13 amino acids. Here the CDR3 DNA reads TGCAGTGCTAGAGTCCCAGGGAATCAGCCCCAGCATTTT. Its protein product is CSARVPGNQPQHF.